A selection of T cell receptor beta chains follows, all from one sample in a study of graft-versus-host responses after intestinal transplantation. Assay used: immunoSEQ multiplex PCR; TCRdb lists only in-frame clones, some missing. The profile shows tens of thousands of clones, roughly 87% of them singletons. Sample: ileum tissue, taken about 200 days after intestinal transplant. The source of these receptors is a human patient who received an intestinal transplant, so some T cells may come from the graft donor. The CDR3 runs from the conserved cysteine through the conserved F or W. The order of the fields is clone size, J gene, D gene, V gene, CDR3 protein, CDR3 DNA. The D gene is left open where the match is weak. For some rows the clone size is stated as once, few or many, or as a class when expanded; others skip it.

abundance: NA
j_gene: TRBJ1-5
d_gene: NA
v_gene: TRBV15
CDR3aa: CATDQGNQPQHF
CDR3nt: TGTGCCACGGATCAGGGGAATCAGCCCCAGCATTTT

abundance: NA
j_gene: TRBJ1-2
d_gene: NA
v_gene: TRBV6-5
CDR3aa: CASSFSGGSNYGYTF
CDR3nt: TGTGCCAGCAGTTTCTCCGGGGGATCTAACTATGGCTACACCTTC

abundance: NA
j_gene: TRBJ2-2
d_gene: NA
v_gene: TRBV4-2
CDR3aa: CASSQDDNTGELFF
CDR3nt: TGTGCCAGCAGCCAAGATGATAACACCGGGGAGCTGTTTTTT

abundance: NA
j_gene: TRBJ1-1
d_gene: NA
v_gene: TRBV21-1
CDR3aa: CASSPRLRSAFF
CDR3nt: TGTGCCAGCAGCCCCCGACTTAGGTCTGCTTTCTTT

abundance: NA
j_gene: TRBJ2-3
d_gene: NA
v_gene: TRBV7-9
CDR3aa: CASSSTGTSTDTQYF
CDR3nt: TGTGCCAGCAGCTCCACAGGGACTAGCACAGATACGCAGTATTTT

abundance: NA
j_gene: TRBJ2-5
d_gene: TRBD2
v_gene: TRBV19
CDR3aa: CASRAGAQETQYF
CDR3nt: TGTGCCAGTAGAGCGGGGGCCCAAGAGACCCAGTACTTC

abundance: NA
j_gene: TRBJ2-1
d_gene: NA
v_gene: TRBV12-1
CDR3aa: CASSLRGTSSYNEQFF
CDR3nt: TGTGCCAGCAGCCTCCGGGGTACTAGCTCCTACAATGAGCAGTTCTTC

abundance: NA
j_gene: TRBJ2-2
d_gene: TRBD2
v_gene: TRBV9
CDR3aa: CASSVAWNGGAGELFF
CDR3nt: TGTGCCAGCAGCGTAGCTTGGAACGGGGGGGCCGGGGAGCTGTTTTTT

abundance: NA
j_gene: TRBJ1-5
d_gene: TRBD1
v_gene: TRBV19
CDR3aa: CASSPGTGYQPQHF
CDR3nt: TGTGCCAGTAGTCCAGGGACAGGGTATCAGCCCCAGCATTTT

abundance: once
j_gene: TRBJ2-7
d_gene: NA
v_gene: TRBV27
CDR3aa: CASSFLGQGYEQYF
CDR3nt: TGTGCCAGCAGTTTTTTAGGGCAGGGCTACGAGCAGTACTTC

abundance: NA
j_gene: TRBJ2-2
d_gene: NA
v_gene: TRBV9
CDR3aa: CASSVGGNTGELFF
CDR3nt: TGTGCCAGCAGCGTAGGTGGGAACACCGGGGAGCTGTTTTTT

abundance: once
j_gene: TRBJ2-2
d_gene: TRBD1
v_gene: TRBV7-9
CDR3aa: CASSHWTGLNTGELFF
CDR3nt: TGTGCCAGCAGCCACTGGACAGGTTTGAACACCGGGGAGCTGTTTTTT

abundance: NA
j_gene: TRBJ1-2
d_gene: TRBD1
v_gene: TRBV30
CDR3aa: CAWTAGGYGYTF
CDR3nt: TGTGCCTGGACGGCAGGGGGCTATGGCTACACCTTC

abundance: NA
j_gene: TRBJ1-1
d_gene: NA
v_gene: TRBV7-6
CDR3aa: CASSFALETEAFF
CDR3nt: TGTGCCAGCAGCTTTGCACTCGAGACTGAAGCTTTCTTT

abundance: NA
j_gene: TRBJ2-1
d_gene: TRBD2
v_gene: TRBV6-6
CDR3aa: CASSTLSGGAGEQFF
CDR3nt: TGTGCCAGCAGCACCCTTAGCGGGGGGGCAGGTGAGCAGTTCTTC

abundance: NA
j_gene: TRBJ1-1
d_gene: NA
v_gene: TRBV15
CDR3aa: CATSDSLNTEAFF
CDR3nt: TGTGCCACCAGCGACAGTCTGAACACTGAAGCTTTCTTT

abundance: NA
j_gene: TRBJ2-6
d_gene: NA
v_gene: TRBV6-5
CDR3aa: CASSYSYSSGANVLTF
CDR3nt: TGTGCCAGCAGTTACTCGTACAGCTCTGGGGCCAACGTCCTGACTTTC

abundance: few
j_gene: TRBJ2-2
d_gene: TRBD2
v_gene: TRBV19
CDR3aa: CASSIAGGANTGELFF
CDR3nt: TGTGCCAGTAGTATAGCGGGAGGGGCGAACACCGGGGAGCTGTTTTTT

abundance: once
j_gene: TRBJ2-1
d_gene: NA
v_gene: TRBV5-1
CDR3aa: CASSLAGDTYNEQFF
CDR3nt: TGCGCCAGCAGCTTAGCAGGGGACACCTACAATGAGCAGTTCTTC

abundance: few
j_gene: TRBJ2-5
d_gene: NA
v_gene: TRBV4-2
CDR3aa: CASSRYRDTKETQYF
CDR3nt: TGTGCCAGCAGCCGGTACCGGGACACAAAAGAGACCCAGTACTTC

abundance: once
j_gene: TRBJ2-7
d_gene: TRBD1
v_gene: TRBV23-1
CDR3aa: CASSRPGQGIKSSYEQYF
CDR3nt: TGCGCCAGCAGTCGGCCGGGACAGGGAATTAAAAGCTCCTACGAGCAGTACTTC

abundance: NA
j_gene: TRBJ1-2
d_gene: TRBD1
v_gene: TRBV28
CDR3aa: CASSSRDRVYGYTF
CDR3nt: TGTGCCAGCAGTAGCCGGGACAGGGTCTATGGCTACACCTTC

abundance: NA
j_gene: TRBJ2-1
d_gene: TRBD2
v_gene: TRBV19
CDR3aa: CASRGSGSIYNEQFF
CDR3nt: TGTGCCAGTAGGGGGAGCGGGAGTATCTACAATGAGCAGTTCTTC